The 23 T cell receptor beta chains below were found in one sample sequenced in a study of blood T cell repertoires in COVID-19. TCRdb's table, derived via immunoSEQ multiplex PCR, lists solely in-frame clones and lacks some. The table includes under 85,000 clones, less than 85% detected once. Sequencing used peripheral blood. The receptors come from a man aged 45-65 years with COVID-19, enrolled during active disease.

In this sample, this clone turned up once. The rearrangement joins TRBV5-4 to TRBJ1-1; no clear D. This CDR3 is built from 15 residues. Germline V gene sequence: CDR1 SGHNT, CDR2 YYREEE (reference sequence). V dropped 2 bases and J dropped 1 base, with 12 bases sitting between them. CDR3 in DNA: TGTGCCAGCAGCTTTGGGCAGACCAAGAACACTGAAGCTTTCTTT. It codes for CASSFGQTKNTEAFF.

The genes are TRBV13 and TRBJ2-3; TRBD2 matches 9 bases. CDR3 length: 18 amino acids. V shed 0 bases, J shed 2 bases, and the junction held 9 bases outside the gene matches. Germline V lookup: CDR1 PRHDT, CDR2 FYEKMQ (reference sequence). DNA for the CDR3: TGTGCCAGCAGCTTAGGCCTGGGCGGGGGGGCCTCCACAGATACGCAGTATTTT. The encoded protein is CASSLGLGGGASTDTQYF.

This chain links TRBV4-2 with TRBJ1-4; maybe TRBD1 (6 bases). With 0 bases removed from V and 2 bases from J, the gap between germline ends came to 22 bases. The CDR3 is made up of 20 amino acids. From germline, CDR1 is LGHNA and CDR2 YNFKEQ. The chain's CDR3 is CASSQDPGWAGEATNEKLFF. The CDR3 DNA is TGTGCCAGCAGCCAAGATCCTGGATGGGCAGGGGAAGCTACTAATGAAAAACTGTTTTTT.

This clone has a handful of counts. The rearrangement links TRBV3-1 (or the pseudogene TRBV3-2) to TRBJ1-2; unclear D gene. The CDR3 length is 11 residues. The ends were cut back, 3 bases at V and 7 bases at J, with 6 bases in the middle. The germline gives CDR1 LGHDT, CDR2 YNNKEL (reference sequence). CDR3 loop: CASSHSIGYTF. The DNA for the CDR3 is TGTGCCAGCAGCCATTCTATTGGCTACACCTTC.

This sequence joins TRBV2 and TRBJ2-6; D not certain. The length of the CDR3 is 14 residues. Germline values: CDR1 SNHLY, CDR2 FYNNEI. V dropped 6 bases and J dropped 0 bases, with 6 bases sitting between them. CDR3 sequence: CASRRLSGANVLTF. CDR3 bases: TGTGCCAGCAGAAGACTCTCTGGGGCCAACGTCCTGACTTTC.

The chain joins TRBV6-4 to TRBJ2-3; D is perhaps TRBD2 (5 bases). The CDR3 extends over 16 amino acids. Germline V gene lookup returns CDR1 MRHNA and CDR2 SNTAGT. V was trimmed by 6 bases and J by 0 bases, leaving 16 bases between them. The CDR3 loop is CASSNTAAPSTDTQYF. DNA of the CDR3: TGTGCCAGCAGCAATACAGCGGCCCCTAGCACAGATACGCAGTATTTT.

The chain is built from TRBV25-1 and TRBJ2-1; a weak D match, TRBD1 (6 bases). CDR3 length: 15 residues. The germline CDR1 and CDR2 sequences are MGHDK and SYGVNS. Trimming stripped 6 bases from V and 4 bases from J, with 16 bases between. CDR3 in DNA: TGTGCCAGCAGAAGTCCAGGGGCCTCTTACAATGAGCAGTTCTTC. Its translation: CASRSPGASYNEQFF. The full variable domain, its missing parts supplied by reference TRBV25-1 and TRBJ2-1, is EADIYQTPRYLVIGTGKKITLECSQTMGHDKMYWYQQDPGMELHLIHYSYGVNSTEKGDLSSESTVSRIRTEHFPLTLESARPSHTSQYLCASRSPGASYNEQFFGPGTRLTVL.

The gene calls are TRBV9 and TRBJ2-3; TRBD2 agrees at 10 bases. Germline CDR1 SGDLS, CDR2 YYNGEE. With 1 base clipped from V and 4 bases from J, the junction kept 3 bases outside the gene matches. The CDR3 length is 15 residues. DNA of the CDR3: TGTGCCAGCAGCGTAAGCCTAGCGGGGGCAGATACGCAGTATTTT. Protein: CASSVSLAGADTQYF.

This chain uses TRBV5-5 with TRBJ1-5; D is possibly TRBD1 (5 bases). V was cut by 6 bases and J by 5 bases, with 12 bases left in between. Germline V gene data show CDR1 as SGHKS and CDR2 as YYEKEE (reference sequence). The CDR3 has 13 amino acids. DNA for the CDR3: TGTGCCAGCACCTGGGGGAGGGATCAGCCCCAGCATTTT. Translating it yields CASTWGRDQPQHF.

The chain has TRBV19 and TRBJ2-1, with D perhaps matching TRBD1 (6 bases). The CDR3 spans 14 residues. Deletions cut 7 bases from V and 2 bases from J, with 12 bases between. Germline CDR1 is LNHDA and CDR2 is SQIVND (reference sequence). The CDR3 DNA reads TGTGCCAGTAATAAGGGGGTAGCCTACAATGAGCAGTTCTTC. Protein product: CASNKGVAYNEQFF.

V is TRBV3-1 (or the pseudogene TRBV3-2) and J is TRBJ1-2; D unresolved. Germline CDR1 reads LGHDT; CDR2 reads YNNKEL (reference sequence). The CDR3 is made up of 11 amino acids. Between the trimmed V and J ends, which lost 5 bases and 8 bases, there was a span of 9 bases. Written as DNA, the CDR3 is TGTGCCAGCAGCACCTTAGCGGGCTACACCTTC. Its translation: CASSTLAGYTF.

This chain uses TRBV4-3 with TRBJ2-2, with a possible D match to TRBD1 (6 bases). The CDR3 extends over 16 amino acids. Trimming removed 1 base at V and 1 base at J, with 10 bases between. Germline V CDR1 and CDR2: LGHNA, YSLEER. CDR3 nucleotide sequence: TGCGCCAGCAGCCAAGCTGAGGGGGTGAACACCGGGGAGCTGTTTTTT. The encoded protein is CASSQAEGVNTGELFF.

This rearrangement joins TRBV30 to TRBJ1-1; 8 bases fit TRBD1. Per germline, CDR1 GTSNPN and CDR2 SVGIG (reference sequence). The CDR3 spans 14 residues. V was pared by 4 bases and J by 1 base, with 5 bases of the junction left unmatched. The CDR3 DNA reads as TGTGCCTGGATCCGGACAGGGAGGAACACTGAAGCTTTCTTT. This encodes CAWIRTGRNTEAFF. Supplemented by reference TRBV30 and TRBJ1-1, the full variable domain reads SQTIHQWPATLVQPVGSPLSLECTVEGTSNPNLYWYRQAAGRGLQLLFYSVGIGQISSEVPQNLSASRPQDRQFILSSKKLLLSDSGFYLCAWIRTGRNTEAFFGQGTRLTVV.

The CDR3, as DNA: TGTGCCAGCAGCCAACACCAACAGAGCTACGAGCAGTACTTC. Protein sequence: CASSQHQQSYEQYF. The chain combines TRBV7-3 with TRBJ2-7; D gene uncertain. The CDR3 is made up of 14 amino acids. The germline gives CDR1 SGHTA, CDR2 FQGTGA. V dropped 5 bases and J dropped 3 bases, with 14 bases sitting between them.

The chain is built from TRBV7-3 and TRBJ2-3, with TRBD1 matching over 7 bases. Germline V gene sequence: CDR1 SGHTA, CDR2 FQGTGA. This CDR3 has 15 residues. V dropped 3 bases and J dropped 5; count of bases not matched to a gene: 8. Here the CDR3 reads CASSFTGAVEDTQYF. DNA of the CDR3: TGTGCCAGCAGCTTTACAGGGGCCGTGGAAGATACGCAGTATTTT.

The J gene is TRBJ2-1, the V gene TRBV4-1; 9 bases agree with TRBD2. Germline assignment: CDR1 MGHRA and CDR2 YSYEKL. V was pared by 7 bases and J by 7 bases, with 8 bases of the junction left unmatched. The CDR3 length is 14 residues. CDR3 sequence reads: CASTVAGALNEQFF. In DNA form, the CDR3 reads TGCGCCAGCACCGTAGCGGGGGCGCTTAATGAGCAGTTCTTC.

This clone was recorded a few times. This chain joins TRBV5-6 and TRBJ1-2; D unclear. This CDR3 comprises 15 residues. Germline assignment: CDR1 SGHDT and CDR2 YYEEEE. V was trimmed by 0 bases and J by 4 bases, leaving 13 bases between them. DNA for the CDR3: TGTGCCAGCAGCTTGGATGGGGTGAGCGGCTATGGCTACACCTTC. Protein sequence: CASSLDGVSGYGYTF.

Here the CDR3 reads CASSQEESAGGNTGELFF. The CDR3 DNA is TGTGCCAGCAGCCAAGAAGAATCCGCGGGGGGGAACACCGGGGAGCTGTTTTTT. This chain joins TRBV4-2 and TRBJ2-2, with 8 bases identical to TRBD2. There are 18 residues in the CDR3. Germline V lookup: CDR1 LGHNA, CDR2 YNFKEQ. Trimming at V came to 0 bases and at J to 1 base, leaving 7 bases not matched to a gene.

The gene calls are TRBV3-1 (or the pseudogene TRBV3-2) and TRBJ1-4; the match to TRBD1 covers 7 bases. Germline trimming cut 0 bases from V and 6 bases from J; bases unmatched to any gene: 7. The CDR3 runs 16 residues. The germline CDR1 and CDR2 sequences are LGHDT and YNNKEL (reference sequence). CDR3 sequence: CASSQEGGGSDEKLFF. The CDR3 coding sequence is TGTGCCAGCAGCCAAGAAGGAGGGGGCAGTGATGAAAAACTGTTTTTT.

The chain employs TRBV6-4 and TRBJ2-1; D not resolved. Germline V gene sequence: CDR1 MRHNA, CDR2 SNTAGT. Trimming took off 2 bases at V and 4 bases at J, with 9 bases between the two ends. CDR3 length: 14 residues. DNA for the CDR3: TGTGCCAGCAGTGACGACACCAAATACAATGAGCAGTTCTTC. It specifies CASSDDTKYNEQFF.

The gene calls are TRBV3-1 (or the pseudogene TRBV3-2) and TRBJ2-1, with D unresolved. Looked up from germline, CDR1 is LGHDT and CDR2 is YNNKEL (reference sequence). The CDR3 length is 14 residues. Trimming stripped 0 bases from V and 3 bases from J, with 6 bases between. Written as DNA, the CDR3 is TGTGCCAGCAGCCAAGATACTATCTACAATGAGCAGTTCTTC. It yields the protein CASSQDTIYNEQFF.

This clone was seen just once. This chain links TRBV2 with TRBJ2-7, with TRBD1 identical over 7 bases. CDR3 length equals 17 residues. V lost 3 bases and J lost 1; bases outside the gene matches: 12. Germline CDR1 and CDR2: SNHLY and FYNNEI. CDR3 sequence (DNA): TGTGCCAGCAGTGACGGACAGGCGGCGTTGGGGTCCTACGAGCAGTACTTC. Its protein product is CASSDGQAALGSYEQYF.

The V call is TRBV6-5, the J call TRBJ1-1; weak D call: TRBD1 (5 bases). CDR3 length: 14 residues. V was clipped by 7 bases and J by 4 bases, with 16 bases between them. Germline V CDR1 and CDR2: MNHEY, SVGAGI. CDR3 region: CASTTSTGGTEAFF. The DNA of the CDR3 is TGTGCCAGCACAACCTCCACGGGGGGCACTGAAGCTTTCTTT.